Included here is one T cell receptor (beta chain) sequence, with context. Its antigen is undetermined. The sample is drawn from a study of T cells after yellow fever vaccination. The J segment lost 2 bases and the V segment lost 5 bases, leaving 10 bases of the junction unmatched. Per the germline V gene, CDR1 is MDHEN and CDR2 is SYDVKM. This CDR3 is 16 amino acids long. TCRdb passed the 5' RACE reads through MiXCR, listing each CDR3 protein once. Here the sample spans 150,000 to 200,000 distinct CDR3 sequences, roughly 6.4% being singletons. Study-wide points: The secondary response showed a weaker magnitude and a faster peak, day 5 versus 15.

The input for sequencing was CD4+ T cells sorted from PBMCs, taken on the day of the first yellow fever vaccination. The gene calls are TRBV28 and TRBJ2-7; 9 bases map to TRBD2. The sequence came from a man between 18 and 29 years old who received the YFV17D yellow fever vaccine. The CDR3 DNA is TGTGCCAGCAGTACCTCTAGCGGGGCAAGCGCCTACGAGCAGTACGTC. It codes for CASSTSSGASAYEQYV.